This entry lists 21 T cell receptor delta chains sequenced from one sample in a study of gamma-delta T cells after stem cell transplantation. TCRdb ran CATT on the RT-PCR reads. Of fewer than 3,000 delta-chain clones in the sample, around 5% were seen once. Sequenced sample: gamma-delta T cells. The receptors originated from a human donor. It is not recorded whose cells these are; they may come from a transplant donor.

By proportion, this clone is large. V gene TRDV2 combines with J gene TRDJ1; 13 bases fit TRDD3. This CDR3 is 18 amino acids long. Germline CDR1 is GEAIGNYY and CDR2 is EKD. After removal of 0 bases from V and 2 bases from J, the junction contained 8 bases not matched to a gene. The CDR3 bases are TGTGCCTGTGACACCGTTACTGGGGGATACGCGGGAACCGATAAACTCATCTTT. Its protein is CACDTVTGGYAGTDKLIF.

On this clone: The TCRdb record carries a much larger clone's protein, which differs from this DNA's translation at residue 12; a read error is the likely cause, and the protein listed here is the DNA translation. This sequence joins TRDV2 and TRDJ1, with D possibly being TRDD2 or TRDD3 (7 bases each). Germline CDR1 reads GEAIGNYY; CDR2 reads EKD. Trimming shortened V by 3 bases and J by 1 base, and 26 bases separated the two germline ends. The CDR3 contains 19 residues. CDR3 protein: CACDSLPAGDPASTDKLIF. DNA of the CDR3: TGTGCCTGTGACTCCCTTCCTGCGGGGGATCCGGCTTCCACCGATAAACTCATCTTT.

Comment on this clone: This likely stems from a read error, as it lies one base from a far larger clone. The rearrangement links TRDV2 to TRDJ3; TRDD3 matches at 8 bases. The CDR3 consists of 18 residues. Unmatched junction bases numbered 7, after V lost 2 bases and J lost 2 bases. Germline CDR1 GEAIGNYY, CDR2 EKD. This chain's CDR3 is CACDSWGSDPWDTRQMFF. CDR3 in DNA: TGTGCCTGTGACAGCTGGGGGAGCGACCCCTGGGACACCCGACAGATGTTTTTC.

In the case of this clone: A much larger clone lies a single base off, so this may be a read error. Other nucleotide sequences in the sample specify the same CDR3. The chain has TRDV2 and TRDJ3, with TRDD3 matching 12 bases. The CDR3 length is 21 residues. Trimming cost V 0 bases and J 0 bases; bases outside gene matches: 8. Germline CDR1 is GEAIGNYY and CDR2 is EKD. The CDR3 here is CACDTVLGDTPGSWDTRQMFF. The CDR3 DNA is TGTGCCTGTGACACCGTCCTGGGGGATACGCCTGGCTCCTGGGACACCCGACAGATGTTTTTC.

This clone was seen more than once but under ten times. This may be a read error: a much more frequent sequence differs by one nucleotide. Within the sample, other DNA sequences also encode this same CDR3. This sequence joins TRDV2 and TRDJ1, with 8 bases matching TRDD3. Trimming took 3 bases from V and 0 from J; bases not matched to a gene: 11. The germline gives CDR1 GEAIGNYY, CDR2 EKD. This CDR3 comprises 17 residues. The CDR3 bases are TGTGCCTGTGACCCTGTACTGGGGGTACCGAACACCGATAAACTCATCTTT. Translated, it gives CACDPVLGVPNTDKLIF.

As for this clone: A far larger clone is one base from this, pointing to a likely read error. The CDR3 spells CACDTLGNKTDKLIF. CDR3 nucleotide sequence: TGTGCCTGTGACACCCTGGGGAATAAGACCGATAAACTCATCTTT. The V and J genes are TRDV2 and TRDJ1; D might be TRDD3 (6 bases). This CDR3 spans 15 amino acids. Trimming removed 0 bases at V and 2 bases at J, with 12 bases between. CDR1 GEAIGNYY and CDR2 EKD come from the germline V gene.

This clone turned up a few times. This likely reflects a read error, since a far larger clone is one base away. CDR3 loop: CACDTVLGDTRDTRQLFF. In nucleotides, the CDR3 is TGTGCCTGTGACACCGTTCTGGGGGATACCCGGGACACCCGACAGTTGTTTTTC. The chain couples TRDV2 to TRDJ3, with 11 bases identical to TRDD3. In germline, CDR1 is GEAIGNYY, CDR2 EKD. CDR3 size: 18 residues.

About this clone: A far larger clone differs by one base, so this is likely a read error. The same CDR3 also results from other DNA sequences found in this sample. This chain connects TRDV2 to TRDJ1, with TRDD3 as a possible D gene (6 bases). The CDR3 covers 15 residues. Germline V CDR1 and CDR2: GEAIGNYY, EKD. This CDR3 reads CACDTVGGSDDKLIF. For the CDR3, the DNA is TGTGCCTGTGACACCGTTGGGGGTTCCGACGATAAACTCATCTTC.

This clone qualifies as large. This sample also contains other DNA sequences that code for the same CDR3. The chain joins TRDV2 to TRDJ1; tentative D call: TRDD3 (6 bases). The CDR3 contains 16 residues. V lost 2 bases and J lost 0, with 15 bases in between. Germline loops: CDR1 GEAIGNYY, CDR2 EKD. CDR3 sequence (DNA): TGTGCCTGTGACAGCCTACTGGGACCTTACACCGATAAACTCATCTTT. Translation: CACDSLLGPYTDKLIF.

The chain combines TRDV2 with TRDJ1; 11 bases map to TRDD3. This CDR3 contains 18 residues. Trimming cost V 3 bases and J 0 bases; bases outside gene matches: 11. Germline assignment: CDR1 GEAIGNYY and CDR2 EKD. CDR3 residues: CACDALLGDKGDTDKLIF. The CDR3 DNA follows: TGTGCCTGTGACGCCTTACTGGGGGATAAGGGAGACACCGATAAACTCATCTTT.

Turning to this clone: The protein given by TCRdb reflects a much larger clone and differs at residue 9 from this DNA's translation, likely from a read error; the protein shown is the DNA's translation. The chain combines TRDV2 with TRDJ1; TRDD2 agrees at 7 bases. The germline V gene encodes CDR1 GEAIGNYY and CDR2 EKD. This CDR3 has 19 residues. Germline trimming cut 0 bases from V and 4 bases from J; bases unmatched to any gene: 19. The DNA for the CDR3 is TGTGCCTGTGACACCCACCTTCCTTCAATCCGTGGGGACTACGATAAACTCATCTTT. Protein: CACDTHLPSIRGDYDKLIF.

This clone is classed as hyperexpanded. The same CDR3 arises from other DNA sequences in this sample as well. V is TRDV2 and J is TRDJ2, with TRDD3 identical over 8 bases. Germline trimming cut 3 bases from V and 0 bases from J; bases unmatched to any gene: 8. The CDR3 extends over 17 amino acids. CDR1 and CDR2 (germline): GEAIGNYY, EKD. The CDR3 DNA reads TGTGCCTGTGACCCGATTTGGGGGGATACTTTGACAGCACAACTCTTCTTT. Translation: CACDPIWGDTLTAQLFF.

This clone came up a few times. A far larger clone lies a single base away; this is likely a read error. The sample has other DNA sequences that encode this CDR3 too. This sequence joins TRDV2 and TRDJ1; 9 bases are a match to TRDD3. Germline CDR1 is GEAIGNYY and CDR2 is EKD. This CDR3 comprises 17 residues. Here the CDR3 DNA reads TGCGCCTGTGACAACTTAAGGGCTGGGGGATACACCGATAAACTCATCTTT. Translating gives CACDNLRAGGYTDKLIF.

V and J are TRDV2 and TRDJ1; possibly TRDD3 for D (6 bases). Trimming removed 3 bases from V and 0 bases from J, with 16 bases in between. The germline V gene has CDR1 GEAIGNYY and CDR2 EKD. The CDR3 runs to 16 residues. CDR3 region: CACDPLPGENTDKLIF. The CDR3 DNA reads TGTGCCTGTGACCCCCTACCGGGGGAAAACACCGATAAACTCATCTTT.

Regarding this clone: Other DNA sequences in the sample encode the same CDR3. V gene TRDV2 combines with J gene TRDJ1, with 8 bases aligning to TRDD3. V gave up 0 bases and J gave up 0 bases; unmatched junction bases: 32. The V gene's germline CDR1 is GEAIGNYY and CDR2 EKD. CDR3 length equals 25 residues. CDR3 bases: TGTGCCTGTGACACCGTAGCCTTCCCAGCCTCGGAACTTAGGGATACGGGTTTGCACACCGATAAACTCATCTTT. Residues: CACDTVAFPASELRDTGLHTDKLIF.

As for this clone: A clone one base away is much larger, so this may be a read error. Other DNA sequences of this sample code for an identical CDR3. The genes are TRDV2 and TRDJ1, with 11 nucleotides matching TRDD3. V trimming: 7 bases; J trimming: 2 bases; junction bases outside the gene matches: 14. The CDR3 is 17 residues long. The germline gives CDR1 GEAIGNYY, CDR2 EKD. This CDR3 reads CACDALLGDSQTDKLIF. CDR3 coding DNA: TGTGCCTGCGACGCCTTACTGGGGGATAGTCAGACCGATAAACTCATCTTT.

The chain combines TRDV1 with TRDJ1; the match to TRDD3 covers 7 bases. Unmatched junction bases numbered 27, after V lost 3 bases and J lost 2 bases. In germline, CDR1 is TSWWSYY, CDR2 QGS. The CDR3 loop spans 22 amino acids. This chain's CDR3 is CALGDDQAFSNQWGDQTDKLIF. CDR3 DNA sequence: TGTGCTCTTGGGGATGACCAGGCCTTCTCTAACCAATGGGGGGATCAAACCGATAAACTCATCTTT.

As for this clone: The protein TCRdb gives is from a much larger clone and does not agree with this DNA's translation at residue 7, likely a read error; the protein shown here comes from the DNA. The CDR3 spells CACDTVTRTGGSMGYTDKLIF. The DNA of the CDR3 is TGTGCCTGTGACACCGTAACGAGGACTGGGGGATCCATGGGGTACACCGATAAACTCATCTTT. The chain couples TRDV2 to TRDJ1; 10 bases line up with TRDD3. Looked up from germline, CDR1 is GEAIGNYY and CDR2 is EKD. There are 21 residues in the CDR3. With 0 bases clipped from V and 0 bases from J, the junction kept 18 bases outside the gene matches.

Regarding this clone: A far larger clone is only one base removed, so a read error is likely. Different DNA sequences within this sample yield the same CDR3. The gene calls are TRDV2 and TRDJ1, with a weak D call TRDD3 (5 bases). The CDR3 length is 16 residues. CDR1 and CDR2 (germline): GEAIGNYY, EKD. CDR3 DNA sequence: TGTGCCTGTGACACTTTAGGCGGTGGGGTCACCGATAAGCTCATCTTT. It specifies CACDTLGGGVTDKLIF.

This clone was seen more than once but under ten times. V and J are TRDV2 and TRDJ1; 10 bases fit TRDD3. The germline V gene encodes CDR1 GEAIGNYY and CDR2 EKD. Trimming took 0 bases from V and 3 from J; bases not matched to a gene: 12. CDR3 length: 18 amino acids. The CDR3 reads CACDTVMGDTLYPDKLIF. As DNA, the CDR3 is TGTGCCTGTGACACCGTGATGGGGGATACATTATACCCCGATAAACTCATCTTT.

This clone showed up just a few times. TCRdb's protein, taken from a much larger clone, differs from this DNA's translation at residue 19, likely owing to a read error; the protein displayed comes from the DNA. The CDR3 reads CACDTVTPLHTGGQYTDKHIF. The CDR3 nucleotides are TGTGCCTGTGACACCGTGACTCCACTACATACTGGGGGACAGTACACCGATAAACACATCTTT. The V and J genes are TRDV2 and TRDJ1; 9 nucleotides agree with TRDD3. The CDR3 is 21 residues long. Germline CDR1 is GEAIGNYY and CDR2 is EKD.